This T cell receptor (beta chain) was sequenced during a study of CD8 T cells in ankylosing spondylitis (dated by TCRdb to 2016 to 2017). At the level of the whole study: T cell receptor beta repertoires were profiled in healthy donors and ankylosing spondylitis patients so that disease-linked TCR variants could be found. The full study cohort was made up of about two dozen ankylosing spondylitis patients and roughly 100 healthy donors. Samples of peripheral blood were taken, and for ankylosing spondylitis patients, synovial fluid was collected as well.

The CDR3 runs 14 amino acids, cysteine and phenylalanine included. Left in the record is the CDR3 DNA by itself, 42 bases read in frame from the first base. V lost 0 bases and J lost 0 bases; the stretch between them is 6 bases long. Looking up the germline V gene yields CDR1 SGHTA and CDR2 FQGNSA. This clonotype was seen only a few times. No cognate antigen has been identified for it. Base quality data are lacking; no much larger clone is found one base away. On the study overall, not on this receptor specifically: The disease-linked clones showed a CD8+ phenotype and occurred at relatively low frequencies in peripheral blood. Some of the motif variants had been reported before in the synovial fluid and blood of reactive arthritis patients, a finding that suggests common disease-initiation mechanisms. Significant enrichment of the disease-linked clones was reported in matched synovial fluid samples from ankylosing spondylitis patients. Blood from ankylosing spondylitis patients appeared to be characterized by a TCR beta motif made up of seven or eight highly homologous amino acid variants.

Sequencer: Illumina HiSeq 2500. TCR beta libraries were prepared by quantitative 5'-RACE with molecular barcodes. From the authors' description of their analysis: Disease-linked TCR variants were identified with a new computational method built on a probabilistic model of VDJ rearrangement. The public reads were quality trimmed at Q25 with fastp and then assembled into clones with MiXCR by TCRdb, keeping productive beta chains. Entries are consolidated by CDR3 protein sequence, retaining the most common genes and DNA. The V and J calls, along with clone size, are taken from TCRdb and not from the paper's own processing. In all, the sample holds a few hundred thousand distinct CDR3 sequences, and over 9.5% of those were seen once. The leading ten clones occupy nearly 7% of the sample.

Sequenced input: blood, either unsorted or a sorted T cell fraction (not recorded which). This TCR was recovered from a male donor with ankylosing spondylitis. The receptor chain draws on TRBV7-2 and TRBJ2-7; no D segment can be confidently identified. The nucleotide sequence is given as TGTGCCAGCAGCTTAGCGCCGGACTCCTACGAGCAGTACTTC. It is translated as CASSLAPDSYEQYF.